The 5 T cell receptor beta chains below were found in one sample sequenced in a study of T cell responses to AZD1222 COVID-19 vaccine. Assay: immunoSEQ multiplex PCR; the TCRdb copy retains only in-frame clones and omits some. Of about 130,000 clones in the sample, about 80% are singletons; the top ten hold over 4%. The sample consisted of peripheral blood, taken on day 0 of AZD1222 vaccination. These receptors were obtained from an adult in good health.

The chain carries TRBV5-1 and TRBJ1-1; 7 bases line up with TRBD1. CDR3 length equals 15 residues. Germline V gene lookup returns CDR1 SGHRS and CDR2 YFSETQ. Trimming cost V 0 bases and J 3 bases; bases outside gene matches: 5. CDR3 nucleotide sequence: TGCGCCAGCAGCTTGGGGGGACAGTCACACACTGAAGCTTTCTTT. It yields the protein CASSLGGQSHTEAFF.

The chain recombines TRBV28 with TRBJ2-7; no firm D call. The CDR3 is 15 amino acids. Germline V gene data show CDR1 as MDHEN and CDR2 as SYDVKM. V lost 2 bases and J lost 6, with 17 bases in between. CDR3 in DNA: TGTGCCAGCAGTTTACCTTTCACAGTTATTGGCGAGCAGTACTTC. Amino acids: CASSLPFTVIGEQYF.

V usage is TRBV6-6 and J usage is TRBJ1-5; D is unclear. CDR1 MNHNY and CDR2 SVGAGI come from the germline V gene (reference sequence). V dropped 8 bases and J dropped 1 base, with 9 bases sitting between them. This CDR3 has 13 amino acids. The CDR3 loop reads CASRPGSNQPQHF. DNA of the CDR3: TGTGCCAGCCGGCCCGGGAGCAATCAGCCCCAGCATTTT.

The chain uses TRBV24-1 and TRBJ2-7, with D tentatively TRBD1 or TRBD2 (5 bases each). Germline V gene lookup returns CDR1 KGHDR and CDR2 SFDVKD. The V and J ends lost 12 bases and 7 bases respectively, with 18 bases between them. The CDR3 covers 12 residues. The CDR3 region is CASSSGTGEQYF. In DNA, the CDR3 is TGTGCCTCTTCCTCCGGGACGGGGGAGCAGTACTTC.

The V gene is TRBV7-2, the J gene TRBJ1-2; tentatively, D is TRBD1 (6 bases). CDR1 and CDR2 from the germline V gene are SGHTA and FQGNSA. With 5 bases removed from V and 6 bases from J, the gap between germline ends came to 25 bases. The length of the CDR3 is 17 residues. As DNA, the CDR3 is TGTGCCAGCAGCCCCCCAGCCCAGGGGACTCTTCAGAATGGCTACACCTTC. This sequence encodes CASSPPAQGTLQNGYTF.